The entry below describes one TCR beta chain. Its antigen is unknown. Clones were read by immunoSEQ multiplex PCR, and TCRdb kept only the in-frame ones, dropping some. The sample consists of over 700,000 clones, over 55% of them appearing once. The CDR3 is 12 amino acids. Trimming removed 7 bases from V and 6 bases from J, with 12 bases in between. Germline CDR1 and CDR2: MNHNS and SASEGT. This sample is drawn from a study of shared clonotypes between healthy human individuals. General study findings and limits: The study found lower generation probabilities in non-shared clonotypes than in those shared by all four donors. In a handful of donors, about 5% of naive CD4 clonotypes appeared in common. Clonotype sharing among donors, it was expected, would be affected by sequencing depth.

The source is a woman younger than 45 in good health. The sequenced sample consisted of memory CD4+ T cells sorted from blood. Indicated subset: CD45RA-negative fraction. This chain joins TRBV6-1 and TRBJ1-1; no reliable D call. The CDR3, as DNA: TGTGCCAGCAAGCAGAGACTATCTGAAGCTTTCTTT. Protein product: CASKQRLSEAFF.